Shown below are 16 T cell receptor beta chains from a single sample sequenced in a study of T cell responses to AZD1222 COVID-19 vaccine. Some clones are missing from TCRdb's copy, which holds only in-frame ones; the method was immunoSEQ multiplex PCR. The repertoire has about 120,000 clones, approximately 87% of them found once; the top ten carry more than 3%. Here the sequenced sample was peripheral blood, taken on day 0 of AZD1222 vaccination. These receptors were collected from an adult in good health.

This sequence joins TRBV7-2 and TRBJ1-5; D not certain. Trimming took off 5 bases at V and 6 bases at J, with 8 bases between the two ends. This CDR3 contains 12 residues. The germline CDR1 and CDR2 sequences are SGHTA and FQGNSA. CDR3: CASSRPSQPQHF. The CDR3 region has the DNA TGTGCCAGCAGCCGACCCTCTCAGCCCCAGCATTTT.

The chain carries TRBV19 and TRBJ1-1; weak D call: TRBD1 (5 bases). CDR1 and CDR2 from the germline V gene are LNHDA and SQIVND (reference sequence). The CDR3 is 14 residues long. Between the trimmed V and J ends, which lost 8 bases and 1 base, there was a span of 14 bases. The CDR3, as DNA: TGTGCCAGTCTGATTCAGGGCGGGAACACTGAAGCTTTCTTT. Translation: CASLIQGGNTEAFF. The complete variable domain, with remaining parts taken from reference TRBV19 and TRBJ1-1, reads DGGITQSPKYLFRKEGQNVTLSCEQNLNHDAMYWYRQDPGQGLRLIYYSQIVNDFQKGDIAEGYSVSREKKESFPLTVTSAQKNPTAFYLCASLIQGGNTEAFFGQGTRLTVV.

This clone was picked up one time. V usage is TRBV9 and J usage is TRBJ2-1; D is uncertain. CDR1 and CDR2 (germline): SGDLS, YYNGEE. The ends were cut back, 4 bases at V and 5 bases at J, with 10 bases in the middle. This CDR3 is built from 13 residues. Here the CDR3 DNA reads TGTGCCAGCAGCTCCTTAGTCAACAATGAGCAGTTCTTC. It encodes CASSSLVNNEQFF.

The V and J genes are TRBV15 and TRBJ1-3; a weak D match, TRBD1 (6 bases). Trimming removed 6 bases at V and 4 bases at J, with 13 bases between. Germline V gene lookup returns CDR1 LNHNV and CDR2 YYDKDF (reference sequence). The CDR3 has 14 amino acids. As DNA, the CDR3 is TGTGCCACCAGTACCGGACAGAACGGAAACACCATATATTTT. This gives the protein CATSTGQNGNTIYF.

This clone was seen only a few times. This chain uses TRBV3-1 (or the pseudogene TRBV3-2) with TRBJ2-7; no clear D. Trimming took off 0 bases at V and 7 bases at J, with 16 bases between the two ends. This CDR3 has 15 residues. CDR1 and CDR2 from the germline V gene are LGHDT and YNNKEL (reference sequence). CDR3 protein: CASSQDGWVEAEQYF. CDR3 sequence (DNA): TGTGCCAGCAGCCAAGATGGATGGGTAGAGGCAGAGCAGTACTTC.

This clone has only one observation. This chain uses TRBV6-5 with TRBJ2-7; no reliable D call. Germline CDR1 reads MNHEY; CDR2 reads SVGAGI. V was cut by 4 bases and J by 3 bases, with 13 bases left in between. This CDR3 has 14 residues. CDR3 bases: TGTGCCAGCAGTTGGGAACCTAGTTACTACGAGCAGTACTTC. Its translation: CASSWEPSYYEQYF.

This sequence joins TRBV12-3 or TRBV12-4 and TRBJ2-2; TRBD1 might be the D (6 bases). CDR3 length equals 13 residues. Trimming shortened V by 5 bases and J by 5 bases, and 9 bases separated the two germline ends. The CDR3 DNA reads TGTGCCAGCAGTGCCCAGGGGACCGGGGAGCTGTTTTTT. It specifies CASSAQGTGELFF.

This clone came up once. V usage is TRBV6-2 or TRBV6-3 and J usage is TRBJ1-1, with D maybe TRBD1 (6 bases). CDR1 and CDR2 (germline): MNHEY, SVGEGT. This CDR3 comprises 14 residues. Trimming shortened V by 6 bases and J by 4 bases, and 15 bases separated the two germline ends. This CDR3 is CASSLQGGGTEAFF. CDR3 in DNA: TGTGCCAGCAGCCTTCAAGGGGGAGGCACTGAAGCTTTCTTT.

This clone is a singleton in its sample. This CDR3 is CASSPGLSGANVLTF. In DNA form, the CDR3 reads TGTGCCAGCTCACCCGGATTATCTGGGGCCAACGTCCTGACTTTC. The chain combines TRBV18 with TRBJ2-6; D gene uncertain. V lost 3 bases and J lost 1, with 7 bases in between. Germline V CDR1 and CDR2: KGHSH, LQKENI. CDR3 length equals 15 residues.

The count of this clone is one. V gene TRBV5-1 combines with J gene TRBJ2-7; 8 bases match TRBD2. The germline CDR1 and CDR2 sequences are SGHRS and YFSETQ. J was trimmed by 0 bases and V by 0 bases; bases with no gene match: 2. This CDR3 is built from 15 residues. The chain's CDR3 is CASSLAGGASYEQYF. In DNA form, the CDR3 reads TGCGCCAGCAGCTTGGCCGGGGGGGCCTCCTACGAGCAGTACTTC.

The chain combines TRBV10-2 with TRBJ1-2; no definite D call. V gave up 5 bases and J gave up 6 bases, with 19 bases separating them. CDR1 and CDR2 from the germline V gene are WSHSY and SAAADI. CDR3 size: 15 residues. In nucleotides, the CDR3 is TGCGCCAGCAGTCCTGACATACCCTATGTCGATGGCTACACCTTC. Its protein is CASSPDIPYVDGYTF.

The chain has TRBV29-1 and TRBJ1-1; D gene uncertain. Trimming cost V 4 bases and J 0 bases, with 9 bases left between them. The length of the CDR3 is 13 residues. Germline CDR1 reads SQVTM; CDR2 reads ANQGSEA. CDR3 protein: CSVGTHMNTEAFF. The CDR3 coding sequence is TGCAGCGTTGGAACTCACATGAACACTGAAGCTTTCTTT.

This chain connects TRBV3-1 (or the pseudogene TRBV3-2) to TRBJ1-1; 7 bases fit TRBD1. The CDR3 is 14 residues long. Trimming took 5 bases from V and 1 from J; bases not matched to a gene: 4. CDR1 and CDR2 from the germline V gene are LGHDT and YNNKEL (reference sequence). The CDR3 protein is CASSWGQPNTEAFF. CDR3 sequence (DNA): TGTGCCAGCAGCTGGGGACAGCCGAACACTGAAGCTTTCTTT.

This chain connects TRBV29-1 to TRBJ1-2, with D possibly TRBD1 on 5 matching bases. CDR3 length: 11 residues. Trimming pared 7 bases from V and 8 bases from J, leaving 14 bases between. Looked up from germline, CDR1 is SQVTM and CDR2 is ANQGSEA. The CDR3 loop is CSASIRGGYTF. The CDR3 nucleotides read TGCAGCGCATCTATTAGGGGAGGCTACACCTTC.

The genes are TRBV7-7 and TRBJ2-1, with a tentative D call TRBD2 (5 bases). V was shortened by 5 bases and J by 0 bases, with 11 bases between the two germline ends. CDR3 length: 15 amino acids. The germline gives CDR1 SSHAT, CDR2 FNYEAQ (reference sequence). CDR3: CASSLGASSYNEQFF. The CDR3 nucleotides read TGTGCCAGCAGCCTGGGAGCCAGCTCCTACAATGAGCAGTTCTTC.

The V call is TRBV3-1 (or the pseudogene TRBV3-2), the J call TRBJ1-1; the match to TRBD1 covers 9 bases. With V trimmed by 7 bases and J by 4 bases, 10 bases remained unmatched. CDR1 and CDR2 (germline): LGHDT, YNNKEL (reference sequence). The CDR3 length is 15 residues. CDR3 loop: CASTPGTGKGTEAFF. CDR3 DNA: TGTGCCAGCACCCCCGGGACAGGGAAGGGCACTGAAGCTTTCTTT.